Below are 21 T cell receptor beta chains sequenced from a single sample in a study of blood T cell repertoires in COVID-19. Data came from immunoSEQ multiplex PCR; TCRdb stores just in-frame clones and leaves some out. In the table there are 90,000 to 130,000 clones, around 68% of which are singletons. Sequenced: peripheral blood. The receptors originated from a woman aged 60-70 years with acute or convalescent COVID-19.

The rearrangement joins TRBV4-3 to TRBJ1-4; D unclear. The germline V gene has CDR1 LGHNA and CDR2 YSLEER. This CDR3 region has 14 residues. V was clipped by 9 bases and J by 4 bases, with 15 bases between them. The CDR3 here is CASSDTTFNEKLFF. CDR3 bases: TGCGCCAGTTCAGACACGACCTTTAATGAAAAACTGTTTTTT.

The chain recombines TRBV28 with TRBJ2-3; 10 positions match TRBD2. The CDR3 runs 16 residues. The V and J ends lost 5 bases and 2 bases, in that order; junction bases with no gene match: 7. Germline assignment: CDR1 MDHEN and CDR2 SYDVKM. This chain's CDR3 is CASSPHSGGITDTQYF. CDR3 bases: TGTGCCAGCAGTCCCCATAGCGGGGGGATCACAGATACGCAGTATTTT.

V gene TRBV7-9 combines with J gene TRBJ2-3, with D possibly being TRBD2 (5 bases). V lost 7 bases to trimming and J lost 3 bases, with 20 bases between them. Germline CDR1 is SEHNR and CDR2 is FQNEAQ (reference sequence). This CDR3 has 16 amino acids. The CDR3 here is CASTRGRVSGTDTQYF. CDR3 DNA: TGTGCCAGCACCCGGGGTCGGGTCTCTGGTACAGATACGCAGTATTTT.

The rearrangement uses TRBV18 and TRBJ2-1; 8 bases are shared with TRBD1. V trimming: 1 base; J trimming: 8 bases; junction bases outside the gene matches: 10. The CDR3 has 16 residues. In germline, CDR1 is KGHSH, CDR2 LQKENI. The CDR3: CASSPLGQGLRDEQFF. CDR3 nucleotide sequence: TGTGCCAGCTCACCACTTGGACAGGGATTACGGGATGAGCAGTTCTTC.

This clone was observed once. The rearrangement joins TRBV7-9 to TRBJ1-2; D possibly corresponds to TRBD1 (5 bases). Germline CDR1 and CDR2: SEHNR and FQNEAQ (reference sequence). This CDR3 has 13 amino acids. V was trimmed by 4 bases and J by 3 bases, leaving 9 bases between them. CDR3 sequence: CASSSWGDYGYTF. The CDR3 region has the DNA TGTGCCAGCAGCTCTTGGGGGGACTATGGCTACACCTTC.

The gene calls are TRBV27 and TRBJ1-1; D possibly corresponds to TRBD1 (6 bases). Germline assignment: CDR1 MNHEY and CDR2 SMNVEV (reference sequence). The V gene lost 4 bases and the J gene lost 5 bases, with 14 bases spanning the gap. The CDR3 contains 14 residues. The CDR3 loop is CASSSGRGSTEAFF. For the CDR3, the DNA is TGTGCCAGCAGTTCAGGCAGGGGATCGACTGAAGCTTTCTTT.

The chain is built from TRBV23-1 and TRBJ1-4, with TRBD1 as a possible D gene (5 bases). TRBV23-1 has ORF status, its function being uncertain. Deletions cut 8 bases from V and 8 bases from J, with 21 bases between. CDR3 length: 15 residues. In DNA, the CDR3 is TGCGCCAGCTGCACCACAGGAGCGGGGAGAGAAAAACTGTTTTTT. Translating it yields CASCTTGAGREKLFF.

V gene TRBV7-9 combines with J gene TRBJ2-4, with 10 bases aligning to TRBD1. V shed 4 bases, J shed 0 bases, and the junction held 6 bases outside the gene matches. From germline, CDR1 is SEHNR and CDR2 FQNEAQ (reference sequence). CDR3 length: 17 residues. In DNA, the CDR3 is TGTGCCAGCAGCTCAACCGACAGGGGGCGAGCCAAAAACATTCAGTACTTC. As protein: CASSSTDRGRAKNIQYF.

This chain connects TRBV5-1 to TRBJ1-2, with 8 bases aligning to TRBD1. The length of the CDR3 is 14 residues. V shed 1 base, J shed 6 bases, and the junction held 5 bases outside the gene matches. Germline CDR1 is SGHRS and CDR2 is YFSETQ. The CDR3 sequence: CASSLSTGVDGYTF. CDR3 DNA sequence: TGCGCCAGCAGCTTGTCGACAGGGGTAGATGGCTACACCTTC.

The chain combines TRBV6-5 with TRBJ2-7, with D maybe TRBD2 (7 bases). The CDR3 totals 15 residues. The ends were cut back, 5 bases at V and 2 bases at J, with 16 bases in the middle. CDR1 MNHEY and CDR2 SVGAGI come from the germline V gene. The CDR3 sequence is CASSTPSGQTYEQYF. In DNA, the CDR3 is TGTGCCAGCAGTACCCCTAGCGGACAGACCTACGAGCAGTACTTC.

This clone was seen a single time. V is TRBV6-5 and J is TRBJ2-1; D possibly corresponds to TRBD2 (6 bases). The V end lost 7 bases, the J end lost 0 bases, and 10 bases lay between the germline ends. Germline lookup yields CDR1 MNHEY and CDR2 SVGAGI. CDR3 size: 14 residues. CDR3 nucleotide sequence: TGTGCCAGCACGGGGGTGAACTCCTACAATGAGCAGTTCTTC. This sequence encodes CASTGVNSYNEQFF.

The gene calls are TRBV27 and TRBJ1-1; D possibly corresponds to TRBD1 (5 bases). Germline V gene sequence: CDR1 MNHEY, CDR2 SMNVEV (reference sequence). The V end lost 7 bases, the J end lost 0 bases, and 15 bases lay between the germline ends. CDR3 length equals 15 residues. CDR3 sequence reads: CASIQSRTLNTEAFF. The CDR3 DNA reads TGTGCCAGCATTCAAAGTCGGACATTGAACACTGAAGCTTTCTTT.

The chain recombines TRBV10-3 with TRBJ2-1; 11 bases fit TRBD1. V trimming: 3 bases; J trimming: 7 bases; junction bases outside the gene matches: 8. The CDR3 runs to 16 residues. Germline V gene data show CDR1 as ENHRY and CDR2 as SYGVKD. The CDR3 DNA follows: TGTGCCATCAGTGATTCCGGGACAGGGGGGTCGAATGAGCAGTTCTTC. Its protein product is CAISDSGTGGSNEQFF.

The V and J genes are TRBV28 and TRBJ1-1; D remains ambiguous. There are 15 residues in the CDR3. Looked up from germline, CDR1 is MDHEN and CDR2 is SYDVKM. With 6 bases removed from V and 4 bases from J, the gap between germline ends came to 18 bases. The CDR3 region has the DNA TGTGCCAGCAGCTCACGCGGGCCTCTCCTCACTGAAGCTTTCTTT. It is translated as CASSSRGPLLTEAFF.

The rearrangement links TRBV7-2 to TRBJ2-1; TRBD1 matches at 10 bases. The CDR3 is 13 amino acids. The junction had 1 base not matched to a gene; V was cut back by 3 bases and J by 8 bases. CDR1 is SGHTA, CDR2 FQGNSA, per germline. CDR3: CASSLGTGDEQFF. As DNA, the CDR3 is TGTGCCAGCAGCTTGGGGACAGGGGATGAGCAGTTCTTC.

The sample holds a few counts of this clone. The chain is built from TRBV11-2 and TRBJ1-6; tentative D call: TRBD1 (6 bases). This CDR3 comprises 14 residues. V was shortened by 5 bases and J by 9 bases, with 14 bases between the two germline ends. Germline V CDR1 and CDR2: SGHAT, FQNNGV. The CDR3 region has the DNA TGTGCCAGCAGCCTTACAGGGTTTGGTTCACCCCTCCACTTT. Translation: CASSLTGFGSPLHF.

CDR3 nucleotide sequence: TGTGCCAGCAGCTTAGGGACAGGGTATCGGGAGACCCAGTACTTC. Translating gives CASSLGTGYRETQYF. The V gene is TRBV7-8, the J gene TRBJ2-5; TRBD1 agrees at 8 bases. V shed 1 base, J shed 5 bases, and the junction held 6 bases outside the gene matches. CDR1 is SGHVS and CDR2 is FQNEAQ in the germline V gene. The CDR3 length is 15 residues.

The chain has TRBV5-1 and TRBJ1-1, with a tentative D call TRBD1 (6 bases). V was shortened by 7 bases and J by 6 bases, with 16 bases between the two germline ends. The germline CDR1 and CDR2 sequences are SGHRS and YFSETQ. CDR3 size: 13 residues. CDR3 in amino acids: CASRFNRVAEAFF. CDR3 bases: TGCGCCAGCCGGTTTAACAGGGTCGCTGAAGCTTTCTTT.

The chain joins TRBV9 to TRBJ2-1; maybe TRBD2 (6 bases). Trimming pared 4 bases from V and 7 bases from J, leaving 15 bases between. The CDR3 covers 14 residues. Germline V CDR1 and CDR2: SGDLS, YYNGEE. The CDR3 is CASSLGTVENEQFF. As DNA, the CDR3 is TGTGCCAGCAGCCTCGGGACTGTCGAAAATGAGCAGTTCTTC. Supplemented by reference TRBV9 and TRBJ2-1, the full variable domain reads DSGVTQTPKHLITATGQRVTLRCSPRSGDLSVYWYQQSLDQGLQFLIQYYNGEERAKGNILERFSAQQFPDLHSELNLSSLELGDSALYFCASSLGTVENEQFFGPGTRLTVL.

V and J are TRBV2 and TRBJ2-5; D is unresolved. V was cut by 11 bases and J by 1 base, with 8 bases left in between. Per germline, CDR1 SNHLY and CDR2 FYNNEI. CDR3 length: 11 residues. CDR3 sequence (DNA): TGTGCCCGCCGGGTCCAAGAGACCCAGTACTTC. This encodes CARRVQETQYF.

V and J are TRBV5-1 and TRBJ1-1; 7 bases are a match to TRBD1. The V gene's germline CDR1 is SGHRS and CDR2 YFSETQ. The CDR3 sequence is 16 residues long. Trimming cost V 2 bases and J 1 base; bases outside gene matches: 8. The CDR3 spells CASSFSRDRANTEAFF. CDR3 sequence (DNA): TGCGCCAGCAGCTTCTCAAGGGACAGAGCGAACACTGAAGCTTTCTTT.